The sequence of this TCR beta chain was determined in a study of vaccination and CD4 T cells after COVID-19. Across the study: The convalescent group had six males, four females, seven Caucasians, two Asians, one multiracial.

For this clonotype: The antigen is undetermined.

Study-wide results and caveats: From a median of about 21 to 38, SARS-CoV-2-reactive clonotypes increased, though not significantly.

The treatment here: roughly 10-day PBMC culture with coronavirus spike peptide pools or control peptides (ViraFEST assay). Sequence data for DNA of cultured CD4+ T cells were generated by the Oncomine TCR Beta short-read assay. Each CDR3 protein gets one entry after TCRdb re-called the PCR reads with MiXCR. The sample includes some 11,000 distinct CDR3 sequences, about three quarters of them seen just once. What was sequenced was CD4+ T cells from blood, cultured in vitro. This receptor was identified in a human donor who had recovered from COVID-19.

This CDR3 is CASSLTLGTGGMSYNSPLHF. The DNA of the CDR3 is TGTGCCAGCAGCTTAACTTTAGGGACAGGGGGGATGTCCTATAATTCACCCCTCCACTTT. The chain recombines TRBV11-2 with TRBJ1-6; 11 nucleotides line up with TRBD1. CDR1 and CDR2 from the germline V gene are SGHAT and FQNNGV. V shed 2 bases and J 1 base; nucleotides not matched to a gene: 10. The CDR3 runs to 20 residues. Using reference TRBV11-2 and TRBJ1-6 for the parts outside the CDR3, the full variable domain is EAGVAQSPRYKIIEKRQSVAFWCNPISGHATLYWYQQILGQGPKLLIQFQNNGVVDDSQLPKDRFSAERLKGVDSTLKIQPAKLEDSAVYLCASSLTLGTGGMSYNSPLHFGNGTRLTVT.